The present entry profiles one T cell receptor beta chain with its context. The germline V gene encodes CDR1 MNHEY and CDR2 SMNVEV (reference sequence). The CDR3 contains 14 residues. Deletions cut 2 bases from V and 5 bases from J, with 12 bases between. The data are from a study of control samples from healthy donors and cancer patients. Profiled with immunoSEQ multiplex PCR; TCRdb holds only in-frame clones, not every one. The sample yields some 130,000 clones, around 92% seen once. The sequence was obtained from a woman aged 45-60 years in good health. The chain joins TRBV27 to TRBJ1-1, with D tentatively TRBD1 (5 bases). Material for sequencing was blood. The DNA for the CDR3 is TGTGCCAGCAGTTTACGGGGGTCAGAAACTGAAGCTTTCTTT. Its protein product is CASSLRGSETEAFF.